This T cell receptor (beta chain) was sequenced during a study of shared clonotypes between healthy human individuals. The data were produced by immunoSEQ multiplex PCR, yet TCRdb's version contains in-frame clones alone and is incomplete. Of around 990,000 clones in the sample, approximately 75% were seen once. The germline gives CDR1 ENHRY, CDR2 SYGVKD. CDR3 length equals 13 residues. V was shortened by 4 bases and J by 5 bases, with 8 bases between the two germline ends. This clone occurred a few times. What it binds is unknown. General study points: Clonotype sharing levels among donors were expected to vary with sequencing depth. Among the subsets, naive ones generally showed larger estimated richness than memory ones.

Every one of the donors was a Caucasian adult that lived in Nashville, Tennessee. Researchers partitioned CD4+ cells into CD45RA+ naive and CD45RA-negative memory subsets. Material: memory CD4+ T cells from PBMCs. The sample's subset: CD45RA-negative fraction. V is TRBV10-3 and J is TRBJ1-4; a weak D match, TRBD1 (5 bases). This receptor was taken from a man between 18 and 29 years old in good health. Some clones in this sample may be carry-over from other donors' samples. The DNA for the CDR3 is TGTGCCATCAGTGGACAGTTAAATGAAAAACTGTTTTTT. Translated, it gives CAISGQLNEKLFF.